There are a few counts of the clone carrying this TCR beta chain. Antigen unknown. These data belong to a study of blood T cells in healthy people across ages. Per sample, at least 6 micrograms of total RNA were extracted. The CDR3 runs 16 residues. The germline V and J ends were trimmed by 1 base and 1 base, with 13 bases remaining between them. Germline CDR1 is LGHDT and CDR2 is YNNKEL (reference sequence). Notes on the study in general: Samples with more naive T cells showed higher observed beta diversity.

It was with a sample-barcoded 5' primer and a J-beta primer mix that a second PCR of roughly 7 to 11 cycles was run. TCRdb re-called the 5' RACE reads with MiXCR, one entry per CDR3 protein. The sample records about 1,500,000 distinct CDR3 sequences, approximately 42% being singletons. The receptor comes from a woman aged 18 to 35 in good health. The source material was blood. The chain uses TRBV3-1 and TRBJ1-1; D not resolved. CDR3 coding DNA: TGTGCCAGCAGCCAAGGGGCATTGCCGCCGAACACTGAAGCTTTCTTT. Translated: CASSQGALPPNTEAFF.